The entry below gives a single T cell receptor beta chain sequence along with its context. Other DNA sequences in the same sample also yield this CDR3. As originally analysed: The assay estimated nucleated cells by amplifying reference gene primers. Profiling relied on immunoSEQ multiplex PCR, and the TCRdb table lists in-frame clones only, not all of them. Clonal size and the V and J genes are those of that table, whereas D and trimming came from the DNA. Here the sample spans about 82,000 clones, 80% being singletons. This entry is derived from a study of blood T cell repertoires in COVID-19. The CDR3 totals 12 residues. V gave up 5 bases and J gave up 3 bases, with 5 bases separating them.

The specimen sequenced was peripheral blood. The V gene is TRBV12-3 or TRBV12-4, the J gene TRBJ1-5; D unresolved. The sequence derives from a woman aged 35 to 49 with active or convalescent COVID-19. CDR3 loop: CASSLLNQPQHF. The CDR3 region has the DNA TGTGCCAGCAGTCTACTCAATCAGCCCCAGCATTTT.